This record concerns one TCR beta chain sequence. The data are from a study of T cells after yellow fever vaccination. The CDR3 runs 14 residues. With 6 bases clipped from V and 1 base from J, the junction kept 5 bases outside the gene matches. Per the germline V gene, CDR1 is MNHEY and CDR2 is SMNVEV (reference sequence). One entry per CDR3 protein results from TCRdb running MiXCR on the 5' RACE reads. This sample has some 350,000 distinct CDR3 sequences; about 6% occur once, and the top ten carry over 14%. The rearrangement uses TRBV27 and TRBJ1-1; TRBD1 matches at 7 bases. Sequences were derived from PBMCs, sampled 5 days after the yellow fever booster vaccination. This TCR came from a man under 40 who received the YFV17D yellow fever vaccine. This chain's CDR3 is CASRYYRGNTEAFF. The CDR3 bases are TGTGCCAGCAGATACTACAGGGGGAACACTGAAGCTTTCTTT.